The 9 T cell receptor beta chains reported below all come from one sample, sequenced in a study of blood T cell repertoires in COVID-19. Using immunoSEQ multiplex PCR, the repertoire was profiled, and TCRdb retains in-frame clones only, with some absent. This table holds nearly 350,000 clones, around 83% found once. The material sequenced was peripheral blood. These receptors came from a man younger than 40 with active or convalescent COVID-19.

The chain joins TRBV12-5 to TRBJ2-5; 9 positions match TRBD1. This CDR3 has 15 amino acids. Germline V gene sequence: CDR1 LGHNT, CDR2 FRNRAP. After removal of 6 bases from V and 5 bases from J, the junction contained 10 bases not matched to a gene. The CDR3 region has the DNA TGTGCTAGTGGAACACCGGGACAGGGTAGGGAGACCCAGTACTTC. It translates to CASGTPGQGRETQYF.

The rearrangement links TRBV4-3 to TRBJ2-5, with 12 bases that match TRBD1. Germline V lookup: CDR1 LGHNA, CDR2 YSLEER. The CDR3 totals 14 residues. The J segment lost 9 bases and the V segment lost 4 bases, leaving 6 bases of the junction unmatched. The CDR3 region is CASSRGTGGLAQYF. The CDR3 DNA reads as TGCGCCAGCAGCCGGGGGACAGGGGGCTTGGCCCAGTACTTC.

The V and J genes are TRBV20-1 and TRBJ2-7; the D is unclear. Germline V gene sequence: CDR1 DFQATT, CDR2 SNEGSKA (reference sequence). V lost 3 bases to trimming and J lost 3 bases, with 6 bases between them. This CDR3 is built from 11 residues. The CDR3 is CSASEDYEQYF. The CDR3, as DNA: TGCAGTGCTAGCGAGGACTACGAGCAGTACTTC.

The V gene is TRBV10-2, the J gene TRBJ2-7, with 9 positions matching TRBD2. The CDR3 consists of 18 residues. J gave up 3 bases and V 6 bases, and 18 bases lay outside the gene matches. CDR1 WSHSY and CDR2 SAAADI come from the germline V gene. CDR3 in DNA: TGCGCCAGCAGACTGGGGCGGGAGGGCCACGCGGGCCTCTACGAGCAGTACTTC. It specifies CASRLGREGHAGLYEQYF.

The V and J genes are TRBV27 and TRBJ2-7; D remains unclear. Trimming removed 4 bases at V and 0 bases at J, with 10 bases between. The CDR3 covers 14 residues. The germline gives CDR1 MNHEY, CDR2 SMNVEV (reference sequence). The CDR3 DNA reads TGTGCCAGCAGTTCCTCCGGCGGCTCCTACGAGCAGTACTTC. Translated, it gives CASSSSGGSYEQYF.

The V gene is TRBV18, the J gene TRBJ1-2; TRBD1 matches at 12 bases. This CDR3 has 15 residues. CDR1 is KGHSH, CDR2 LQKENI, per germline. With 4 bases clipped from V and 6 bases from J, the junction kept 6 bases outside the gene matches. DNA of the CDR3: TGTGCCAGCTCACTAACGGGACAGGGGGCCGATGGCTACACCTTC. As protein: CASSLTGQGADGYTF. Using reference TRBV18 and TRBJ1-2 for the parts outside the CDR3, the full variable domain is NAGVMQNPRHLVRRRGQEARLRCSPMKGHSHVYWYRQLPEEGLKFMVYLQKENIIDESGMPKERFSAEFPKEGPSILRIQQVVRGDSAAYFCASSLTGQGADGYTFGSGTRLTVV.

CDR3 amino acids: CASSMRLGTEAFF. The CDR3 DNA reads TGTGCCAGTAGTATGAGACTTGGCACTGAAGCTTTCTTT. The chain carries TRBV19 and TRBJ1-1; D is unresolved. The germline V gene encodes CDR1 LNHDA and CDR2 SQIVND (reference sequence). V lost 3 bases to trimming and J lost 4 bases, with 9 bases between them. CDR3 size: 13 residues.

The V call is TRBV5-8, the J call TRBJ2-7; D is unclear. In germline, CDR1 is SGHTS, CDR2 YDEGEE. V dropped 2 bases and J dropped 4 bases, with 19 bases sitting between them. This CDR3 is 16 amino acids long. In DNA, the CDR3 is TGTGCCAGCAGCTTTGGCGAGGCGCTACCCTGGTACGAGCAGTACTTC. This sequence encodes CASSFGEALPWYEQYF.

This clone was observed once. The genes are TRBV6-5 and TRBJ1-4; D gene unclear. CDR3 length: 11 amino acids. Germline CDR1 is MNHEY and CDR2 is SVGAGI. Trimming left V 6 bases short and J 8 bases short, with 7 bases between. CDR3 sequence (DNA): TGTGCCAGCAGGGACTACGAAAAACTGTTTTTT. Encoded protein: CASRDYEKLFF.